This paragraph reports one T cell receptor beta chain. What it binds is unknown. Data came from immunoSEQ multiplex PCR; TCRdb stores just in-frame clones and leaves some out. The sample includes 100,000 to 150,000 clones, roughly nine tenths of them seen just once. The sample comes from a study of T cell responses to AZD1222 COVID-19 vaccine. Study outcomes and limitations: Nearly half of spike-specific TCRs reportedly target variant regions that are unmutated in the B.1.351 and B.1.1.7 variants. Baseline serostatus was positive in only six AZD1222 recipients. Spike-specific TCRs gained breadth and depth after people received two AZD1222 doses. Clonal diversity was possibly underestimated; the donors were predominantly white British and more often female.

Trimming cost V 2 bases and J 1 base, with 11 bases left between them. CDR3 length: 15 amino acids. Germline V gives CDR1 LNHDA, CDR2 SQIVND (reference sequence). The input for sequencing was peripheral blood, taken on day 0 of AZD1222 vaccination. This sequence joins TRBV19 and TRBJ1-1; D unresolved. The clonotype comes from an adult in good health. The CDR3 bases are TGTGCCAGTAGTATAAGAGGCCAGCAGAACACTGAAGCTTTCTTT. As protein: CASSIRGQQNTEAFF.